This TCR beta chain comes out of a study of blood T cell repertoires in COVID-19. Across the whole study: Some COVID-19 samples were acute and others convalescent; all came from the United States, Italy and Spain. The cDNA or gDNA used as material had been derived from T cells, B-cell-depleted T cells, or PBMCs.

CDR1 is SGHAT and CDR2 is FQNNGV in the germline V gene. There are 13 residues in the CDR3. The ends were cut back, 4 bases at V and 6 bases at J, with 11 bases in the middle. As handled by the study authors: Amplified reference gene primers provided the basis for estimating nucleated cell counts. The data were produced by immunoSEQ multiplex PCR, yet TCRdb's version contains in-frame clones alone and is incomplete. V and J calls and clone size are those listed in that table; D and trimming were worked out from the DNA. The sample has about 94,000 clones, nearly 80% seen once. The sequenced sample was peripheral blood. This TCR derives from a man in his sixties or seventies with COVID-19, enrolled during active disease. This chain links TRBV11-2 with TRBJ2-3; D is unclear. The CDR3 DNA follows: TGTGCCAGCAGCTCATGGTCCGGTGATACGCAGTATTTT. This sequence encodes CASSSWSGDTQYF.